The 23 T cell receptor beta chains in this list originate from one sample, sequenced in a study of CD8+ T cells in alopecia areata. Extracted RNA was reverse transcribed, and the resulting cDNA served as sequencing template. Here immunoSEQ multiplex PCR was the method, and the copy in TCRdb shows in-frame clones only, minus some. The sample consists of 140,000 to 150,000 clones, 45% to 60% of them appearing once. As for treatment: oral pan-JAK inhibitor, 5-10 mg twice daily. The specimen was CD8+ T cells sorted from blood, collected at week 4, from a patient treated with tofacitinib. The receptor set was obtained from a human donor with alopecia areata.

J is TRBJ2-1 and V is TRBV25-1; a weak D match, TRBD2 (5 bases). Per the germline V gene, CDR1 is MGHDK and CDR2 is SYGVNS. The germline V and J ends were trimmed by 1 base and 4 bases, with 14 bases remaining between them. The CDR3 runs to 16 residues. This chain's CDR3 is CASSELRARSYNEQFF. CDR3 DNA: TGTGCCAGCAGTGAATTGAGGGCCCGGTCGTACAATGAGCAGTTCTTC.

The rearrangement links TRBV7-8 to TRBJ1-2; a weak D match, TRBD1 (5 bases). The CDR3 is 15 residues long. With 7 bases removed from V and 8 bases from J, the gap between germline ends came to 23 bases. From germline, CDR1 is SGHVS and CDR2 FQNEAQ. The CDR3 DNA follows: TGTGCCAGCACCATACGTCCCCCAGGGTTCGACGGCTACACCTTC. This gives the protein CASTIRPPGFDGYTF.

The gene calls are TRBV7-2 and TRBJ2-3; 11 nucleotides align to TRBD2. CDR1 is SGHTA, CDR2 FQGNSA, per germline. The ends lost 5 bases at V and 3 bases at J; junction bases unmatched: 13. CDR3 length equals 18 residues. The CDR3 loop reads CASSPVPGLAEGTDTQYF. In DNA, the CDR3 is TGTGCCAGCAGCCCGGTCCCGGGACTAGCGGAAGGGACAGATACGCAGTATTTT.

This chain's CDR3 is CASSPDSTGKPLHF. The CDR3 nucleotides read TGTGCCAGCAGCCCAGATTCAACAGGGAAACCCCTCCACTTT. The rearrangement uses TRBV13 and TRBJ1-6; D is perhaps TRBD1 (6 bases). The CDR3 has 14 residues. Germline V gene data show CDR1 as PRHDT and CDR2 as FYEKMQ (reference sequence). V lost 5 bases, J lost 12 bases, and 17 bases lay in between.

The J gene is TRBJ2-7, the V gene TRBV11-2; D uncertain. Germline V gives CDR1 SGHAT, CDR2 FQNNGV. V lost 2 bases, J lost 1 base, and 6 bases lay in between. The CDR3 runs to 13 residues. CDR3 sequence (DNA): TGTGCCAGCAGCTTACATCTGTCCTACGAGCAGTACTTC. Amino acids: CASSLHLSYEQYF.

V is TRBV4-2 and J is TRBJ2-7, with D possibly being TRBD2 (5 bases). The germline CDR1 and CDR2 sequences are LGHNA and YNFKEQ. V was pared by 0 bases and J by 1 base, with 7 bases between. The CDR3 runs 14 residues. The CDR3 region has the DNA TGTGCCAGCAGCCAAGATACGGGGTCCTACGAGCAGTACTTC. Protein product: CASSQDTGSYEQYF.

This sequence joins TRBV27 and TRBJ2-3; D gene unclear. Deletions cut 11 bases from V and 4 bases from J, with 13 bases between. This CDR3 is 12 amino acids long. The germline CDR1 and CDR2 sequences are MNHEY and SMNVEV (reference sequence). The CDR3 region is CAGGWPADTQYF. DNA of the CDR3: TGTGCCGGTGGCTGGCCCGCAGATACGCAGTATTTT.

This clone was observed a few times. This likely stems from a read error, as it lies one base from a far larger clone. In DNA, the CDR3 is TGTGCCAGCAGCCCGAGCTCCTACGAGCAGTACTTC. Translated: CASSPSSYEQYF. V gene TRBV7-6 combines with J gene TRBJ2-7; no firm D call. The CDR3 sequence is 12 residues long. Per germline, CDR1 SGHVS and CDR2 FNYEAQ. The ends were cut back, 5 bases at V and 0 bases at J, with 5 bases in the middle. The variable domain in full, completed from reference TRBV7-6 and TRBJ2-7, reads GAGVSQSPRYKVTKRGQDVALRCDPISGHVSLYWYRQALGQGPEFLTYFNYEAQQDKSGLPNDRFSAERPEGSISTLTIQRTEQRDSAMYRCASSPSSYEQYFGPGTRLTVT.

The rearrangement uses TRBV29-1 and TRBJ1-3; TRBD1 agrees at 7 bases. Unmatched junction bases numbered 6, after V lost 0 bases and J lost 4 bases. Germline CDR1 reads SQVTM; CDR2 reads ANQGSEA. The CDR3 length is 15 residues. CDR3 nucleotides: TGCAGCGTTGAAGATTGGGACAGACAAGGAAACACCATATATTTT. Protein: CSVEDWDRQGNTIYF. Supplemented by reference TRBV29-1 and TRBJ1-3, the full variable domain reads SAVISQKPSRDICQRGTSLTIQCQVDSQVTMMFWYRQQPGQSLTLIATANQGSEATYESGFVIDKFPISRPNLTFSTLTVSNMSPEDSSIYLCSVEDWDRQGNTIYFGEGSWLTVV.

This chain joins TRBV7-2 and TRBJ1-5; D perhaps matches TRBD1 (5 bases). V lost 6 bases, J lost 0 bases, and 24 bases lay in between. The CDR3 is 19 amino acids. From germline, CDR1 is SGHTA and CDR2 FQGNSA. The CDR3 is CASSSGTEGVPYSNQPQHF. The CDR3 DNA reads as TGTGCCAGCAGTTCCGGGACGGAAGGGGTCCCCTATAGCAATCAGCCCCAGCATTTT.

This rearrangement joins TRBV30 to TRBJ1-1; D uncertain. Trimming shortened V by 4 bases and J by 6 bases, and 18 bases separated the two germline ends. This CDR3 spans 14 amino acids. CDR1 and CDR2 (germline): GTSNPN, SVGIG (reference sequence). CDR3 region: CAWTEGSGIAEAFF. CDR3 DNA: TGTGCCTGGACGGAGGGAAGCGGGATCGCTGAAGCTTTCTTT.

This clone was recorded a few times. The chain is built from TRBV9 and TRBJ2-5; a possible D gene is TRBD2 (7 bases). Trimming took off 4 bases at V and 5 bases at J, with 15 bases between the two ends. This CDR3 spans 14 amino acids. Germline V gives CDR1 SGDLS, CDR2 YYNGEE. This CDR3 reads CASSTLGGPETQYF. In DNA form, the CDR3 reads TGTGCCAGCAGCACCTTGGGGGGGCCGGAGACCCAGTACTTC.

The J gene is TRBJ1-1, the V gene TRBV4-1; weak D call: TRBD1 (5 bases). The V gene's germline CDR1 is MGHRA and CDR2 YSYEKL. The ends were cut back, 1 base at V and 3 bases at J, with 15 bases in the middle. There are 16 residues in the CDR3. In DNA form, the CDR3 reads TGCGCCAGCAGCCAAGCGGAAGGGTCGGGGGACACTGAAGCTTTCTTT. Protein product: CASSQAEGSGDTEAFF.

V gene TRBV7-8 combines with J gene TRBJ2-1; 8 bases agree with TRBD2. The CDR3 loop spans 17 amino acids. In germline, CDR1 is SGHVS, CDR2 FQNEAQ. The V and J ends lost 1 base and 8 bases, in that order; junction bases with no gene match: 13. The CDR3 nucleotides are TGTGCCAGCAGCTTAGTTGTGACTAGCGACTACCTCTATGAGCAGTTCTTC. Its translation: CASSLVVTSDYLYEQFF.

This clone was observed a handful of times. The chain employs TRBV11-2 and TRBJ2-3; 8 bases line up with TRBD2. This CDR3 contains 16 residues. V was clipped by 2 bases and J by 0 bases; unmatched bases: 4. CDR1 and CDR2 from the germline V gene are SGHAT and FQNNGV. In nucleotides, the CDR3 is TGTGCCAGCAGCTTACTGGCGGGGGGTAGCACAGATACGCAGTATTTT. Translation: CASSLLAGGSTDTQYF.

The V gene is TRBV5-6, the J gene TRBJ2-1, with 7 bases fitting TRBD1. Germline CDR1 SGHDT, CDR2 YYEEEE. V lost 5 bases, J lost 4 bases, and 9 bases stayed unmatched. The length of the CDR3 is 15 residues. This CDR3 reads CASRRTDRFYNEQFF. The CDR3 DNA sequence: TGTGCCAGCAGACGAACGGACAGGTTTTACAATGAGCAGTTCTTC.

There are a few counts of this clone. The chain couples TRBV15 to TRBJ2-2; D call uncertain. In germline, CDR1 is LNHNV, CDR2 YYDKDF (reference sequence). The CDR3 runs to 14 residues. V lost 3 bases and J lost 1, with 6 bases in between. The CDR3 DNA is TGTGCCACCAGCAGCGCGGAGAACACCGGGGAGCTGTTTTTT. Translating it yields CATSSAENTGELFF.

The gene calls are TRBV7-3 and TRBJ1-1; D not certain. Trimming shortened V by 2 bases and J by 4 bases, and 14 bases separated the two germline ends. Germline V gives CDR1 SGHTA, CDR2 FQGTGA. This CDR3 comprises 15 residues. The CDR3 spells CASSLVGLGGTEAFF. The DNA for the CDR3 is TGTGCCAGCAGCTTAGTAGGTCTGGGCGGCACTGAAGCTTTCTTT.

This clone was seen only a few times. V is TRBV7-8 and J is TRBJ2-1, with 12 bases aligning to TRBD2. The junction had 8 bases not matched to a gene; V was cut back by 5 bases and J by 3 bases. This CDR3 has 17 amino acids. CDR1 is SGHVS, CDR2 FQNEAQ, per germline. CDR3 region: CASSPLAGGPSYNEQFF. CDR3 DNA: TGTGCCAGCAGCCCACTAGCGGGGGGCCCTAGCTACAATGAGCAGTTCTTC.

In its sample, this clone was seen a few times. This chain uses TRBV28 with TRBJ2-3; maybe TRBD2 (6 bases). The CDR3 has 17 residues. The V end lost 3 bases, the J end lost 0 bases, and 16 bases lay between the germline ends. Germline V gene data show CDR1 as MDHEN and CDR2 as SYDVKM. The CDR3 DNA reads TGTGCCAGCAGTTTTCTTCCCGGGGACTTCAGCACAGATACGCAGTATTTT. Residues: CASSFLPGDFSTDTQYF.

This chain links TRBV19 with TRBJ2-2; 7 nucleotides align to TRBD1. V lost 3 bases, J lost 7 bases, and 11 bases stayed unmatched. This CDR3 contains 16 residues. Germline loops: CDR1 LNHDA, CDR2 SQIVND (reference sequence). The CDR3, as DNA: TGTGCCAGTAGTATGGAGACAGGGTCTTGGAACGGGGAGCTGTTTTTT. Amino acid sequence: CASSMETGSWNGELFF.

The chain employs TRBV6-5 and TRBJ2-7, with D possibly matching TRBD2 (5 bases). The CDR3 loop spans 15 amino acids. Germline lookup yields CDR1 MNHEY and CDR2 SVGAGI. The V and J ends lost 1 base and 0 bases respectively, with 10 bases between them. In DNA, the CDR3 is TGTGCCAGCAGTTACTGGGCGGGCGGCTCCTACGAGCAGTACTTC. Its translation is CASSYWAGGSYEQYF.

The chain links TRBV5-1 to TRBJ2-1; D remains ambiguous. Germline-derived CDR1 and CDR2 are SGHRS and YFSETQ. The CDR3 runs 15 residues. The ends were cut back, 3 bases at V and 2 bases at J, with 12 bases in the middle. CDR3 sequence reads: CASSSDGSPYNEQFF. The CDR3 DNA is TGCGCCAGCAGCTCGGACGGCAGCCCCTACAATGAGCAGTTCTTC. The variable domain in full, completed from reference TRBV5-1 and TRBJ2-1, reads KAGVTQTPRYLIKTRGQQVTLSCSPISGHRSVSWYQQTPGQGLQFLFEYFSETQRNKGNFPGRFSGRQFSNSRSEMNVSTLELGDSALYLCASSSDGSPYNEQFFGPGTRLTVL.